This T cell receptor (beta chain) emerged from a study of T cells after yellow fever vaccination. Regarding the study as a whole: Sorted repertoires could include abundant contaminating clonotypes from bulk cells. The study re-detected most primary-vaccination clones after the booster (96% CD4, almost 90% CD8). Just a small share of clonotypes turned up in the CD4 compartment as well as the CD8 compartment.

Germline lookup yields CDR1 KGHSH and CDR2 LQKENI. The ends lost 4 bases at V and 0 bases at J; junction bases unmatched: 3. CDR3 size: 15 residues. TCRdb ran MiXCR on the 5' RACE reads and lists one entry per CDR3 protein. This sample has 120,000 to 150,000 distinct CDR3 sequences, with around 7.7% found just once. This clonotype occurred many times. No antigen is known for it. This receptor was obtained from a young man who received the YFV17D yellow fever vaccine. The chain is built from TRBV18 and TRBJ2-1, with 7 bases that match TRBD2. Sequences were derived from CD4+ T cells sorted from PBMCs, sampled 5 days after the yellow fever booster vaccination. CDR3 nucleotides: TGTGCCAGCTCACGCGGGAGTTCCTCCTACAATGAGCAGTTCTTC. Translation: CASSRGSSSYNEQFF.